This entry describes one T cell receptor beta chain. Its antigen is not identified. This specimen belongs to a study of CD8+ T cells in alopecia areata. The length of the CDR3 is 16 residues. RNA extraction and reverse transcription yielded cDNA as sequencing template. Method: immunoSEQ multiplex PCR; TCRdb's copy keeps in-frame clones and lacks some. Seen here are about 30,000 clones, roughly 60% observed once, and the top ten hold more than 15%. Study-level results: Higher clonality than in normal scalp was seen in lesional scalp, especially alopecia totalis/universalis. Patients displayed less clarity in TCR sharing than mice, a finding possibly related to HLA. Besides other cells, scalp samples also yield sequences of resident alphabeta T cells from normal skin.

The sample was NKG2D-high CD8+ T cells sorted from blood. The rearrangement uses TRBV21-1 and TRBJ2-7; the table's D call of TRBD1 was not tested on the DNA. TRBV21-1 is a pseudogene locus. This receptor was taken from a human donor with alopecia areata. The CDR3 reads CASSKSAGQGAREQYF. The CDR3, as DNA: TGTGCCAGCAGCAAATCAGCGGGACAGGGGGCGCGGGAGCAGTACTTC.